This entry is about one T cell receptor (beta chain). Its antigen is unknown. Samples of blood were obtained at baseline, on cycle 4 day 1, and on cycle 7 day 1. This sample is part of a study of OX40 agonist ivuxolimab in advanced cancers. Study-wide context: Patients in the trial were receiving intravenous ivuxolimab every 2 weeks, at doses of 0.01 to 10 mg/kg.

Study conclusions and caveats: Among T cells, CD8+ cells averaged more expanded clones than CD4+ cells.

Trimming took off 3 bases at V and 5 bases at J, with 10 bases between the two ends. Germline assignment: CDR1 SGHAT and CDR2 FQNNGV. The CDR3 has 13 amino acids. Some clones are missing from TCRdb's copy, which holds only in-frame ones; the method was immunoSEQ multiplex PCR. The sample lists under 20,000 clones, nearly 70% seen once, with over 9.5% in the top ten. Sequenced material: CD4+ or CD8+ T cells sorted from blood, taken in a trial of the OX40 agonist ivuxolimab. The source of this sequence is an adult with an advanced solid tumor such as melanoma, head and neck, liver or kidney cancer. The chain recombines TRBV11-2 with TRBJ2-5; D is unresolved. CDR3 nucleotides: TGTGCCAGCAGCTTTGTAGCTGGGGAGACCCAGTACTTC. Translation gives CASSFVAGETQYF.